Below, 19 T cell receptor beta chains from the same sample are listed, as sequenced in a study of blood T cell repertoires in COVID-19 (dated by TCRdb to 2019 to 2021). The protocol used for the library was the immunoSEQ multiplex PCR assay. TCRdb obtained this table from immuneACCESS and retained in-frame rearrangements with V and J assigned. These tables miss some clones; where compared with another copy, unresolved V genes account for less than half of the shortfall, and the remainder is unexplained. For this sample the table gives around 620,000 clones, of which approximately 90% were detected only once. Roughly 0.25% of the sample is in the top ten clones. Sequencing used peripheral blood. Every receptor here comes from a woman under 30 with acute or convalescent COVID-19.

This clone was seen a handful of times. Different DNA sequences within this sample yield the same CDR3. The chain is built from TRBV7-9 and TRBJ1-1; D is ambiguous. CDR1 is SEHNR and CDR2 is FQNEAQ in the germline V gene (reference sequence). Deletions cut 0 bases from V and 6 bases from J, with 5 bases between. CDR3 length: 12 residues. This chain's CDR3 is CASSLASSEAFF. For the CDR3, the DNA is TGTGCCAGCAGCTTAGCTAGCTCTGAAGCTTTCTTT.

The V gene is TRBV12-5, the J gene TRBJ1-5, with D possibly matching TRBD1 (6 bases). The germline V and J ends were trimmed by 6 bases and 9 bases, with 9 bases remaining between them. The germline gives CDR1 LGHNT, CDR2 FRNRAP. CDR3 size: 11 residues. CDR3 coding DNA: TGTGCTAGTGGCCAAGGGGGGCCCCAGCATTTT. Its protein is CASGQGGPQHF.

This chain connects TRBV4-1 to TRBJ2-1; perhaps TRBD2 as D (5 bases). There are 16 residues in the CDR3. Trimming removed 0 bases from V and 0 bases from J, with 9 bases in between. Germline values: CDR1 MGHRA, CDR2 YSYEKL. The DNA for the CDR3 is TGCGCCAGCAGCCAAGATCGGGAAAGCTCCTACAATGAGCAGTTCTTC. It translates to CASSQDRESSYNEQFF.

This chain links TRBV19 with TRBJ2-2; TRBD2 matches 8 bases. Germline V gene lookup returns CDR1 LNHDA and CDR2 SQIVND (reference sequence). This CDR3 region has 16 residues. The V and J ends lost 7 bases and 7 bases, in that order; junction bases with no gene match: 14. In DNA, the CDR3 is TGTGCCAGTACTGGGGCCCGGGGGGGCCTGAGCGGGGAGCTGTTTTTT. Its protein product is CASTGARGGLSGELFF.

The CDR3 DNA follows: TGTGCCAGCAGTGAACAGGGGAGTGGGGGCTACACCTTC. It yields the protein CASSEQGSGGYTF. V and J are TRBV27 and TRBJ1-2, with TRBD1 identical over 7 bases. CDR1 MNHEY and CDR2 SMNVEV come from the germline V gene (reference sequence). The junction had 8 bases not matched to a gene; V was cut back by 5 bases and J by 8 bases. This CDR3 is 13 amino acids long.

The gene calls are TRBV4-3 and TRBJ2-7; D is undetermined. Germline CDR1 LGHNA, CDR2 YSLEER. V gave up 4 bases and J gave up 1 base, with 11 bases separating them. The CDR3 runs 14 residues. CDR3 residues: CASSPSLFSYEQYF. For the CDR3, the DNA is TGCGCCAGCAGCCCCTCACTCTTTTCCTACGAGCAGTACTTC.

The CDR3 region has the DNA TGTGCCAGCAAACAGGGTACAGATACGCAGTATTTT. It specifies CASKQGTDTQYF. This chain connects TRBV2 to TRBJ2-3; maybe TRBD1 (6 bases). The germline V gene encodes CDR1 SNHLY and CDR2 FYNNEI. The V end was cut by 7 bases, the J end by 3 bases, with 8 bases between. This CDR3 comprises 12 residues.

This chain connects TRBV6-5 to TRBJ1-5; D might be TRBD1 (6 bases). V shed 5 bases and J shed 2 bases, with 10 bases lying between them. Germline-derived CDR1 and CDR2 are MNHEY and SVGAGI. The CDR3 has 14 amino acids. The CDR3 loop reads CASSQGRRNQPQHF. The CDR3 bases are TGTGCCAGCAGTCAGGGGCGGCGCAATCAGCCCCAGCATTTT.

This sequence joins TRBV10-3 and TRBJ2-3, with 14 bases that match TRBD2. V shed 6 bases, J shed 3 bases, and the junction held 2 bases outside the gene matches. The CDR3 totals 15 residues. Germline lookup yields CDR1 ENHRY and CDR2 SYGVKD. CDR3 coding DNA: TGTGCCATCAGCGGGACTAGCGGGGGTACAGATACGCAGTATTTT. This translates into CAISGTSGGTDTQYF.

The V gene is TRBV30, the J gene TRBJ1-1, with D perhaps TRBD1 (5 bases). This CDR3 is 17 amino acids long. V dropped 2 bases and J dropped 5 bases, with 24 bases sitting between them. Germline lookup yields CDR1 GTSNPN and CDR2 SVGIG (reference sequence). CDR3 sequence reads: CAWSTTGGRMLRTEAFF. DNA of the CDR3: TGTGCCTGGAGTACTACAGGTGGACGGATGTTAAGAACTGAAGCTTTCTTT.

The V and J genes are TRBV10-3 and TRBJ1-2; no clear D. This CDR3 is built from 14 residues. Trimming took off 0 bases at V and 8 bases at J, with 13 bases between the two ends. Germline V gene data show CDR1 as ENHRY and CDR2 as SYGVKD. This CDR3 reads CAISESSRPGGYTF. The CDR3 nucleotides are TGTGCCATCAGTGAGTCGAGTCGACCGGGAGGCTACACCTTC.

The chain is built from TRBV5-4 and TRBJ2-7; 9 bases fit TRBD2. CDR3 length equals 15 residues. Looked up from germline, CDR1 is SGHNT and CDR2 is YYREEE (reference sequence). V shed 0 bases, J shed 2 bases, and the junction held 3 bases outside the gene matches. DNA of the CDR3: TGTGCCAGCAGCTTGGAAGCGGGGGGCCCCTACGAGCAGTACTTC. As protein: CASSLEAGGPYEQYF.

The chain joins TRBV9 to TRBJ2-1, with a weak D call TRBD1 (6 bases). Germline V gene sequence: CDR1 SGDLS, CDR2 YYNGEE. V lost 1 base to trimming and J lost 4 bases, with 12 bases between them. CDR3 size: 15 residues. CDR3 amino acids: CASSVTRGPYNEQFF. The CDR3 nucleotides are TGTGCCAGCAGCGTAACCAGGGGCCCTTACAATGAGCAGTTCTTC.

This clone was recorded at least ten times. This sequence joins TRBV6-5 and TRBJ2-6; D is ambiguous. There are 15 residues in the CDR3. Between the trimmed V and J ends, which lost 7 bases and 4 bases, there was a span of 14 bases. Germline loops: CDR1 MNHEY, CDR2 SVGAGI. The CDR3 protein is CASTTDGGGANVLTF. The CDR3 nucleotides read TGTGCCAGCACTACCGACGGCGGCGGGGCCAACGTCCTGACTTTC.

This clone was seen a single time. DNA for the CDR3: TGCAGCGCCTCCGGGTTGACCAATCCCCTCGAGCAGTACTTC. This gives the protein CSASGLTNPLEQYF. J is TRBJ2-7 and V is TRBV29-1; D remains unclear. Germline V lookup: CDR1 SQVTM, CDR2 ANQGSEA. This CDR3 is built from 14 residues. V lost 7 bases to trimming and J lost 6 bases, with 22 bases between them.

The gene calls are TRBV14 and TRBJ2-1, with no clear D. Germline CDR1 SGHDN, CDR2 FVKESK. This CDR3 comprises 14 residues. The germline V and J ends were trimmed by 4 bases and 4 bases, with 11 bases remaining between them. CDR3 sequence (DNA): TGTGCCAGCAGCCTCGTTGACTCGTACAATGAGCAGTTCTTC. It is translated as CASSLVDSYNEQFF.

This clone has a single count. CDR3 residues: CASSFRQGANTEAFF. In DNA form, the CDR3 reads TGCGCCAGCAGCTTCCGACAGGGGGCTAACACTGAAGCTTTCTTT. The chain employs TRBV5-1 and TRBJ1-1, with 10 bases aligning to TRBD1. Germline lookup yields CDR1 SGHRS and CDR2 YFSETQ. The CDR3 loop spans 15 amino acids. The V segment lost 2 bases and the J segment 2 bases; nucleotides outside the gene matches: 3.

The chain carries TRBV2 and TRBJ1-4, with TRBD1 matching 9 bases. The CDR3 loop spans 14 amino acids. J lost 5 bases, V lost 5 bases, and 3 bases had no gene match. Germline CDR1 reads SNHLY; CDR2 reads FYNNEI. As DNA, the CDR3 is TGTGCCAGCAGTTCCGGGACAGGGAATGAAAAACTGTTTTTT. Translated: CASSSGTGNEKLFF.

V and J are TRBV7-3 and TRBJ1-1; D unresolved. The CDR3 loop spans 13 amino acids. The germline V gene encodes CDR1 SGHTA and CDR2 FQGTGA. V was cut by 3 bases and J by 0 bases, with 5 bases left in between. CDR3 loop: CASSLALNTEAFF. In DNA, the CDR3 is TGTGCCAGCAGCTTGGCTTTGAACACTGAAGCTTTCTTT.